Presented here are 10 T cell receptor beta chains from one specimen sequenced in a study of T cell changes during pregnancy in multiple sclerosis. Sequencing was performed with immunoSEQ multiplex PCR; in TCRdb, only in-frame clones are kept and a portion is missing. The top ten clones hold roughly 9.7% of a sample with just over 30,000 clones, approximately 88% of them seen once. The sample was CD8+ T cells from peripheral blood mononuclear cells, taken in the first trimester of pregnancy. Receptors originate from a female donor with multiple sclerosis, enrolled in a pregnancy study.

The chain joins TRBV9 to TRBJ2-2, with 7 bases lining up with TRBD2. V was clipped by 3 bases and J by 6 bases; unmatched bases: 8. Germline V lookup: CDR1 SGDLS, CDR2 YYNGEE. The CDR3 has 15 residues. The CDR3 region has the DNA TGTGCCAGCAGCGACGATTTCGCGGGAGCCGGGGAGCTGTTTTTT. This codes for CASSDDFAGAGELFF.

CDR3 nucleotide sequence: TGTGCCAGCAGCGTAGAGGGGATAACTAATGAAAAACTGTTTTTT. As protein: CASSVEGITNEKLFF. The chain uses TRBV9 and TRBJ1-4, with D perhaps matching TRBD1 (5 bases). Germline-derived CDR1 and CDR2 are SGDLS and YYNGEE. Trimming cost V 0 bases and J 1 base, with 7 bases left between them. The CDR3 consists of 15 residues. The whole variable domain, remainder taken from reference TRBV9 and TRBJ1-4, is DSGVTQTPKHLITATGQRVTLRCSPRSGDLSVYWYQQSLDQGLQFLIQYYNGEERAKGNILERFSAQQFPDLHSELNLSSLELGDSALYFCASSVEGITNEKLFFGSGTQLSVL.

J is TRBJ2-1 and V is TRBV9; 11 bases agree with TRBD1. V shed 3 bases and J 4 bases; nucleotides not matched to a gene: 6. Per the germline V gene, CDR1 is SGDLS and CDR2 is YYNGEE. The CDR3 is 16 residues long. The CDR3 region is CASSDPDRGLYNEQFF. CDR3 sequence (DNA): TGTGCCAGCAGCGACCCGGACAGGGGGCTTTACAATGAGCAGTTCTTC.

The rearrangement links TRBV15 to TRBJ1-2; 8 nucleotides match TRBD1. Germline-derived CDR1 and CDR2 are LNHNV and YYDKDF (reference sequence). Losses at the gene ends were 0 bases for V and 3 bases for J; bases not matched to a gene: 0. CDR3 length: 14 residues. The CDR3 DNA reads as TGTGCCACCAGCAGAGAGGACAGGGACTATGGCTACACCTTC. Residues: CATSREDRDYGYTF.

V is TRBV9 and J is TRBJ1-1; D is possibly TRBD1 (6 bases). Germline CDR1 and CDR2: SGDLS and YYNGEE. This CDR3 has 15 amino acids. Trimming cost V 2 bases and J 0 bases, with 11 bases left between them. The CDR3 sequence: CASSVQNRVNTEAFF. The CDR3 DNA is TGTGCCAGCAGCGTCCAAAACAGGGTGAACACTGAAGCTTTCTTT.

This clone was detected only a few times. The chain is built from TRBV6-4 and TRBJ2-3; 9 bases line up with TRBD2. The V gene's germline CDR1 is MRHNA and CDR2 SNTAGT. Trimming took 5 bases from V and 3 from J; bases not matched to a gene: 6. CDR3 length equals 15 residues. CDR3 region: CASSTIAGGTDTQYF. CDR3 nucleotide sequence: TGTGCCAGCAGTACGATCGCGGGGGGGACAGATACGCAGTATTTT.

This rearrangement joins TRBV9 to TRBJ2-7, with 12 bases that match TRBD1. The V segment lost 3 bases and the J segment 6 bases; nucleotides outside the gene matches: 13. This CDR3 spans 17 amino acids. Germline CDR1 SGDLS, CDR2 YYNGEE. The CDR3 sequence is CASSARVPGQGAIEQYF. DNA of the CDR3: TGTGCCAGCAGCGCGCGGGTCCCGGGACAGGGGGCTATCGAGCAGTACTTC.

The chain is built from TRBV11-2 and TRBJ1-4; 7 nucleotides line up with TRBD1. The CDR3 totals 17 residues. Germline CDR1 reads SGHAT; CDR2 reads FQNNGV. J lost 4 bases, V lost 0 bases, and 8 bases had no gene match. CDR3 nucleotides: TGTGCCAGCAGCTTAGACCCAAGGGACAGAAGTAATGAAAAACTGTTTTTT. As protein: CASSLDPRDRSNEKLFF.

The chain uses TRBV27 and TRBJ2-1, with a possible D match to TRBD2 (6 bases). There are 15 residues in the CDR3. Germline loops: CDR1 MNHEY, CDR2 SMNVEV (reference sequence). V was cut by 9 bases and J by 4 bases, with 19 bases left in between. CDR3 DNA sequence: TGTGCCAGTAAGCTCGGGAGCGCTCTTTACAATGAGCAGTTCTTC. Residues: CASKLGSALYNEQFF.

The chain links TRBV27 to TRBJ1-1; no definite D call. This CDR3 has 12 amino acids. Germline V gives CDR1 MNHEY, CDR2 SMNVEV (reference sequence). V dropped 8 bases and J dropped 6 bases, with 13 bases sitting between them. The CDR3 bases are TGTGCCAGCGGGGATAGAGCGGCTGAAGCTTTCTTT. This codes for CASGDRAAEAFF.